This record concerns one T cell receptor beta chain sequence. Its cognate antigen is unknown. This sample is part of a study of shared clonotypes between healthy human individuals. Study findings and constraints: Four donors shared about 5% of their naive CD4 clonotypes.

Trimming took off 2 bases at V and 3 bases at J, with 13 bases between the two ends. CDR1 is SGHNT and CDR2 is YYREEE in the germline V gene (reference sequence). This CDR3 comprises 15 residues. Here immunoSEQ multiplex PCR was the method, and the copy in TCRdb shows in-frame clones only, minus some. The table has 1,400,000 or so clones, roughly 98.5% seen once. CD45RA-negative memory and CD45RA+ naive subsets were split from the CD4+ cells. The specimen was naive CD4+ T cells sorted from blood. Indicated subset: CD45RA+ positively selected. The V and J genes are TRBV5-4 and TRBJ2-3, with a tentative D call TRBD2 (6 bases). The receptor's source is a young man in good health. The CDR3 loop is CASSFGRRGTDTQYF. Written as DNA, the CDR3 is TGTGCCAGCAGCTTTGGGAGGCGCGGTACAGATACGCAGTATTTT. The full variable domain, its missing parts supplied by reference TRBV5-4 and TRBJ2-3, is ETGVTQSPTHLIKTRGQQVTLRCSSQSGHNTVSWYQQALGQGPQFIFQYYREEENGRGNFPPRFSGLQFPNYSSELNVNALELDDSALYLCASSFGRRGTDTQYFGPGTRLTVL.